The 24 T cell receptor beta chains given below trace back to one sample, sequenced in a study of T cell clones after liver transplantation. Only in-frame clones appear in the TCRdb table, and some are missing; sequencing was by immunoSEQ multiplex PCR. Among 68,000 or so clones, almost 95% were seen once, and the ten largest hold roughly 0.9%. Sequencing used CD4+ T cells from blood, obtained less than 28 months after liver transplant. The source of these receptors is a human patient who received a liver transplant. A subset of T cells may come from the graft donor.

The CDR3 coding sequence is TGTGCCAGCAGCCCCCGGACAGGGAATTTTGGGGCCAACGTCCTGACTTTC. Its protein is CASSPRTGNFGANVLTF. The chain employs TRBV11-2 and TRBJ2-6; 8 bases match TRBD1. Germline CDR1 and CDR2: SGHAT and FQNNGV. The CDR3 sequence is 17 residues long. Trimming removed 5 bases from V and 3 bases from J; junction bases left unmatched: 9.

The chain combines TRBV9 with TRBJ1-3, with 9 bases lining up with TRBD1. Germline V gene data show CDR1 as SGDLS and CDR2 as YYNGEE. The V gene end was trimmed by 0 bases and the J gene end by 4 bases; junction bases not matched to a gene: 8. The CDR3 runs 17 residues. This chain's CDR3 is CASSVASGQGPGNTIYF. The CDR3 bases are TGTGCCAGCAGCGTAGCTTCGGGACAGGGACCGGGAAACACCATATATTTT.

The chain uses TRBV10-3 and TRBJ2-3; 9 nucleotides align to TRBD2. Germline values: CDR1 ENHRY, CDR2 SYGVKD. CDR3 length: 17 amino acids. V gave up 4 bases and J gave up 0 bases; unmatched junction bases: 8. CDR3 nucleotides: TGTGCCATCAGTGGTACCTCTAGCGGGGCGAGCACAGATACGCAGTATTTT. Amino acid sequence: CAISGTSSGASTDTQYF.

This clone was seen a few times. This chain connects TRBV5-6 to TRBJ2-2; possible D gene TRBD1, 5 bases. Germline V gene data show CDR1 as SGHDT and CDR2 as YYEEEE. CDR3 length: 14 amino acids. V was shortened by 0 bases and J by 4 bases, with 7 bases between the two germline ends. The CDR3 spells CASSLGQLTGELFF. The CDR3 DNA reads as TGTGCCAGCAGCTTGGGACAGCTCACCGGGGAGCTGTTTTTT.

CDR3 DNA sequence: TGTGCCAGCAGTCCGGGAGGGGCCCATAACACCATATATTTT. Translation: CASSPGGAHNTIYF. This chain joins TRBV28 and TRBJ1-3, with a weak D call TRBD1 (5 bases). CDR1 MDHEN and CDR2 SYDVKM come from the germline V gene. Trimming cost V 5 bases and J 7 bases, with 15 bases left between them. The CDR3 has 14 amino acids.

The chain is built from TRBV2 and TRBJ2-7; maybe TRBD2 (6 bases). From germline, CDR1 is SNHLY and CDR2 FYNNEI. The CDR3 extends over 14 amino acids. V was cut by 6 bases and J by 5 bases, with 17 bases left in between. CDR3 nucleotides: TGTGCCAGCAGAGCAACCGGGGGTTCCCACGAGCAGTACTTC. It translates to CASRATGGSHEQYF.

This rearrangement joins TRBV7-3 to TRBJ1-1; D is uncertain. Deletions cut 0 bases from V and 3 bases from J, with 5 bases between. Germline loops: CDR1 SGHTA, CDR2 FQGTGA. The CDR3 extends over 13 amino acids. In DNA form, the CDR3 reads TGTGCCAGCAGCTTAACCCCAGACACTGAAGCTTTCTTT. Translated: CASSLTPDTEAFF.

This clone was seen only once. The chain has TRBV28 and TRBJ1-1; D perhaps matches TRBD1 (5 bases). Per germline, CDR1 MDHEN and CDR2 SYDVKM. The CDR3 length is 17 residues. V was cut by 3 bases and J by 4 bases, with 21 bases left in between. The chain's CDR3 is CASSLGWDGRRTTEAFF. CDR3 DNA sequence: TGTGCCAGCAGTTTGGGCTGGGACGGACGGCGAACCACTGAAGCTTTCTTT.

This rearrangement joins TRBV7-9 to TRBJ2-7, with D perhaps matching TRBD1 (5 bases). V was shortened by 5 bases and J by 4 bases, with 15 bases between the two germline ends. Germline V gene sequence: CDR1 SEHNR, CDR2 FQNEAQ (reference sequence). The CDR3 is 14 residues long. CDR3 DNA sequence: TGTGCCAGCAGCAACGGAGACAGAGAGTACGAGCAGTACTTC. This sequence encodes CASSNGDREYEQYF. Variable domain in full (rest from reference TRBV7-9 and TRBJ2-7): DTGVSQNPRHKITKRGQNVTFRCDPISEHNRLYWYRQTLGQGPEFLTYFQNEAQLEKSRLLSDRFSAERPKGSFSTLEIQRTEQGDSAMYLCASSNGDREYEQYFGPGTRLTVT.

The chain uses TRBV27 and TRBJ2-3; 10 positions agree with TRBD2. The V gene's germline CDR1 is MNHEY and CDR2 SMNVEV (reference sequence). The V gene end was trimmed by 5 bases and the J gene end by 6 bases; junction bases not matched to a gene: 5. The CDR3 totals 14 residues. The CDR3 region has the DNA TGTGCCAGCAGTGGACTAGCGGCGGGGGATACGCAGTATTTT. Protein sequence: CASSGLAAGDTQYF.

The chain employs TRBV5-1 and TRBJ2-7; D call uncertain. The CDR3 totals 14 residues. Germline V lookup: CDR1 SGHRS, CDR2 YFSETQ. V was trimmed by 0 bases and J by 5 bases, leaving 12 bases between them. The chain's CDR3 is CASSLGSMGNEQYF. In nucleotides, the CDR3 is TGCGCCAGCAGCTTGGGTTCGATGGGCAACGAGCAGTACTTC.

The V call is TRBV28, the J call TRBJ2-1; maybe TRBD2 (5 bases). V was clipped by 3 bases and J by 2 bases, with 14 bases between them. The CDR3 covers 16 residues. Germline CDR1 reads MDHEN; CDR2 reads SYDVKM. In DNA, the CDR3 is TGTGCCAGCAGTTTGGGGAGCGGAGGCACCTACAATGAGCAGTTCTTC. As protein: CASSLGSGGTYNEQFF.

The chain carries TRBV12-5 and TRBJ2-1; 10 bases line up with TRBD2. CDR3 length: 13 residues. The V segment lost 1 base and the J segment 16 bases; nucleotides outside the gene matches: 7. The germline V gene has CDR1 LGHNT and CDR2 FRNRAP. CDR3 region: CASGLGRPSGSFF. The CDR3 DNA reads TGTGCTAGTGGTTTGGGGAGACCTAGCGGGAGTTTCTTC.

This clone was seen only once. The chain uses TRBV11-3 and TRBJ2-1, with D tentatively TRBD1 (5 bases). The CDR3 spans 14 residues. Germline V CDR1 and CDR2: SGHNT, YENEEA. Trimming pared 6 bases from V and 5 bases from J, leaving 14 bases between. CDR3 sequence (DNA): TGTGCCAGCAGGGCAACGGCAGGGCACAATGAGCAGTTCTTC. This translates into CASRATAGHNEQFF. The whole variable domain, remainder taken from reference TRBV11-3 and TRBJ2-1, is EAGVVQSPRYKIIEKKQPVAFWCNPISGHNTLYWYLQNLGQGPELLIRYENEEAVDDSQLPKDRFSAERLKGVDSTLKIQPAELGDSAVYLCASRATAGHNEQFFGPGTRLTVL.

This clone was found once. The gene calls are TRBV7-9 and TRBJ2-3, with 9 bases lining up with TRBD2. CDR3 length equals 15 residues. J gave up 5 bases and V 2 bases, and 5 bases lay outside the gene matches. Germline assignment: CDR1 SEHNR and CDR2 FQNEAQ (reference sequence). This CDR3 reads CASSLPSGNIDTQYF. CDR3 sequence (DNA): TGTGCCAGCAGCTTACCTAGCGGGAACATAGATACGCAGTATTTT. The whole variable domain, remainder taken from reference TRBV7-9 and TRBJ2-3, is DTGVSQNPRHKITKRGQNVTFRCDPISEHNRLYWYRQTLGQGPEFLTYFQNEAQLEKSRLLSDRFSAERPKGSFSTLEIQRTEQGDSAMYLCASSLPSGNIDTQYFGPGTRLTVL.

This chain links TRBV29-1 with TRBJ2-1, with 7 bases matching TRBD2. Germline values: CDR1 SQVTM, CDR2 ANQGSEA. The junction had 9 bases not matched to a gene; V was cut back by 6 bases and J by 1 base. The CDR3 covers 15 residues. CDR3 residues: CSVPGEGGSYNEQFF. The CDR3 DNA follows: TGCAGCGTCCCTGGGGAGGGAGGTTCCTACAATGAGCAGTTCTTC.

J is TRBJ1-3 and V is TRBV5-3; D gene uncertain. TRBV5-3 is flagged as an ORF with uncertain function. The CDR3 loop spans 14 amino acids. V lost 8 bases to trimming and J lost 2 bases, with 14 bases between them. Here the CDR3 DNA reads TGTGCCAGCTCTCTCGGGGTCACTGGAAACACCATATATTTT. The encoded protein is CASSLGVTGNTIYF.

The chain is built from TRBV11-2 and TRBJ2-3, with no clear D. The CDR3 length is 15 residues. The germline CDR1 and CDR2 sequences are SGHAT and FQNNGV. Trimming took off 2 bases at V and 0 bases at J, with 9 bases between the two ends. Written as DNA, the CDR3 is TGTGCCAGCAGCTTACTAAAGGTTAGCACAGATACGCAGTATTTT. Translation: CASSLLKVSTDTQYF.

The J gene is TRBJ2-7, the V gene TRBV19; D remains ambiguous. The ends were cut back, 2 bases at V and 2 bases at J, with 10 bases in the middle. The CDR3 runs 14 residues. Germline V gene data show CDR1 as LNHDA and CDR2 as SQIVND (reference sequence). The chain's CDR3 is CASSIHDITYEQYF. The DNA of the CDR3 is TGTGCCAGTAGTATACACGACATTACCTACGAGCAGTACTTC.

The J gene is TRBJ2-5, the V gene TRBV6-5; no clear D. The V and J ends lost 1 base and 7 bases respectively, with 13 bases between them. This CDR3 has 14 residues. The germline V gene has CDR1 MNHEY and CDR2 SVGAGI. CDR3 sequence: CASSYFPGSGTQYF. The CDR3 DNA reads as TGTGCCAGCAGTTACTTTCCAGGCTCAGGGACCCAGTACTTC.

The sample holds one count of this clone. The V call is TRBV5-1, the J call TRBJ2-7; 7 nucleotides match TRBD1. The germline gives CDR1 SGHRS, CDR2 YFSETQ. The CDR3 is 14 amino acids. Trimming cost V 3 bases and J 3 bases; bases outside gene matches: 6. CDR3 region: CASSSGTASYEQYF. The DNA of the CDR3 is TGCGCCAGCAGCTCGGGGACAGCCAGCTACGAGCAGTACTTC.

This rearrangement joins TRBV19 to TRBJ2-1; a possible D gene is TRBD2 (5 bases). The V and J ends lost 6 bases and 7 bases respectively, with 13 bases between them. The CDR3 contains 13 residues. Germline loops: CDR1 LNHDA, CDR2 SQIVND (reference sequence). Here the CDR3 reads CASRERATNEQFF. The CDR3 coding sequence is TGTGCCAGTAGGGAGAGGGCCACAAATGAGCAGTTCTTC.

The rearrangement joins TRBV10-1 to TRBJ2-7; TRBD1 aligns across 7 bases. The CDR3 consists of 13 residues. V shed 6 bases and J 6 bases; nucleotides not matched to a gene: 8. Looked up from germline, CDR1 is WNHNN and CDR2 is SYGVQD (reference sequence). CDR3 DNA sequence: TGCGCCAGCAGCTTGTCACAGGGGTTCGAGCAGTACTTC. This codes for CASSLSQGFEQYF.

This chain connects TRBV6-1 to TRBJ2-5; no clear D. CDR3 length equals 13 residues. The V gene lost 2 bases and the J gene lost 6 bases, with 10 bases spanning the gap. Germline V gives CDR1 MNHNS, CDR2 SASEGT. The CDR3 DNA sequence: TGTGCCAGCAGTGAAATTCGCTTGAAGACCCAGTACTTC. Its protein product is CASSEIRLKTQYF.